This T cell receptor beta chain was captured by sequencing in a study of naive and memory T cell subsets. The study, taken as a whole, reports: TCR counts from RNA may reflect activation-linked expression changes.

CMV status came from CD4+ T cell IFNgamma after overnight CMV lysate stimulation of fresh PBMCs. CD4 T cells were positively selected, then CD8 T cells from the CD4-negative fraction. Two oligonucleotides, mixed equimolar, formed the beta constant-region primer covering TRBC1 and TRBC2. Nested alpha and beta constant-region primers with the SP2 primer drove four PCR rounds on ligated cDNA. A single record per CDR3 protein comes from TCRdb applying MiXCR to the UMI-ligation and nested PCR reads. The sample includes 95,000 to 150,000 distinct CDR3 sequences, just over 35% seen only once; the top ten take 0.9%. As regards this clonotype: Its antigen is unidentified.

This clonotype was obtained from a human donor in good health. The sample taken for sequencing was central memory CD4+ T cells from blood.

This chain's CDR3 is CATRGASSTQYF. The CDR3 DNA is TGTGCCACACGAGGAGCGTCAAGTACGCAGTATTTT. This chain connects TRBV6-1 to TRBJ2-3; D unclear. The ends were cut back, 10 bases at V and 8 bases at J, with 16 bases in the middle. This CDR3 has 12 amino acids. The V gene's germline CDR1 is MNHNS and CDR2 SASEGT.